This T cell receptor (beta chain) was observed in a study of shared clonotypes between healthy human individuals. Terminally differentiated effector memory CD45RA+ cells were left out of the naive CD8 fraction, which was CD45RO-negative and positively selected for CCR7. There were no recent acute infections or vaccinations among the donors, who were healthy HIV-negative adults. Points from the study as a whole: Some naive CD4 clonotypes, 4.5% to 5.5%, turned up in common across a handful of donors.

To note about this clone: Its antigen is unknown.

In the authors' methods: Quality scores were absent from the junction-only immunoSEQ sequences, so filtering differed. Profiling relied on immunoSEQ multiplex PCR, and the TCRdb table lists in-frame clones only, not all of them. That table gives V, J and clone size, and the DNA gave D and trimming. The table lists 800,000 to 950,000 clones, roughly 96% of them singletons. The source material was naive CD8+ T cells sorted from blood. The TCR sequence derives from a man younger than 45 in good health.

CDR3 nucleotide sequence: TGTGCCAGCAGTTTAGGTCGGGGGAGTAGGTACGAGCAGTACTTC. Amino acids: CASSLGRGSRYEQYF. The J gene is TRBJ2-7, the V gene TRBV28, with a tentative D call TRBD2 (6 bases). Trimming stripped 2 bases from V and 4 bases from J, with 15 bases between. The length of the CDR3 is 15 residues. CDR1 and CDR2 (germline): MDHEN, SYDVKM. The entire variable domain, with the rest obtained from reference TRBV28 and TRBJ2-7, is as follows: DVKVTQSSRYLVKRTGEKVFLECVQDMDHENMFWYRQDPGLGLRLIYFSYDVKMKEKGDIPEGYSVSREKKERFSLILESASTNQTSMYLCASSLGRGSRYEQYFGPGTRLTVT.